One sample yielded the 18 T cell receptor beta chains listed below, sequenced in a study of T-cell memory formation after mild COVID-19. TCRdb re-analysed the 5' RACE reads in MiXCR, keeping a single row per CDR3 protein. The sample holds around 440,000 distinct CDR3 sequences; roughly 20% are singletons and the top ten take 9% to 15%. The sequencing input was PBMCs or a T cell subset sorted from them (not recorded which). The receptor set was obtained from an adult woman who had mild COVID-19 (a few samples of this study predate the infection). Cell type and time point are not known.

The table lists this clonotype with a few counts. The rearrangement joins TRBV18 to TRBJ1-4, with D possibly TRBD1 on 6 matching bases. This CDR3 has 16 residues. Trimming removed 3 bases at V and 5 bases at J, with 16 bases between. Germline lookup yields CDR1 KGHSH and CDR2 LQKENI. CDR3 bases: TGTGCCAGCTCACCGACCCAGGGGAGGGGCAATGAAAAACTGTTTTTT. It encodes CASSPTQGRGNEKLFF.

This clonotype was detected a few times. This sequence joins TRBV7-2 and TRBJ2-1, with 12 bases identical to TRBD2. With 3 bases clipped from V and 3 bases from J, the junction kept 3 bases outside the gene matches. The CDR3 runs to 16 residues. From germline, CDR1 is SGHTA and CDR2 FQGNSA. Here the CDR3 reads CASSLTSGSGYNEQFF. CDR3 nucleotides: TGTGCCAGCAGCTTGACTAGCGGGAGTGGCTACAATGAGCAGTTCTTC. Variable domain in full (rest from reference TRBV7-2 and TRBJ2-1): GAGVSQSPSNKVTEKGKDVELRCDPISGHTALYWYRQSLGQGLEFLIYFQGNSAPDKSGLPSDRFSAERTGGSVSTLTIQRTQQEDSAVYLCASSLTSGSGYNEQFFGPGTRLTVL.

The chain couples TRBV4-1 to TRBJ1-2; 8 bases line up with TRBD1. The CDR3 runs 17 residues. V dropped 1 base and J dropped 4; count of bases not matched to a gene: 11. From germline, CDR1 is MGHRA and CDR2 YSYEKL. This CDR3 is CASSQAWQGAPAYGYTF. CDR3 sequence (DNA): TGCGCCAGCAGCCAAGCATGGCAGGGGGCCCCAGCCTATGGCTACACCTTC.

This clonotype was seen more than once but under ten times. The chain links TRBV7-9 to TRBJ2-5; no clear D gene. CDR3 length equals 15 residues. Deletions cut 3 bases from V and 0 bases from J, with 11 bases between. In germline, CDR1 is SEHNR, CDR2 FQNEAQ (reference sequence). The CDR3 region has the DNA TGTGCCAGCAGCTTCCGCAATTGGTACCAAGAGACCCAGTACTTC. Residues: CASSFRNWYQETQYF. Complete variable domain (other parts from reference TRBV7-9 and TRBJ2-5): DTGVSQNPRHKITKRGQNVTFRCDPISEHNRLYWYRQTLGQGPEFLTYFQNEAQLEKSRLLSDRFSAERPKGSFSTLEIQRTEQGDSAMYLCASSFRNWYQETQYFGPGTRLLVL.

This clonotype showed up just a few times. J is TRBJ2-3 and V is TRBV11-1; tentative D call: TRBD2 (6 bases). There are 15 residues in the CDR3. The V end lost 5 bases, the J end lost 6 bases, and 18 bases lay between the germline ends. The germline V gene encodes CDR1 SGHAT and CDR2 FQDESV (reference sequence). For the CDR3, the DNA is TGTGCCAGCAGCCCCGGCATTAGCGGCTGGGATACGCAGTATTTT. Translated, it gives CASSPGISGWDTQYF.

Only a few counts were recorded for this clonotype. The rearrangement links TRBV19 to TRBJ2-1; D call uncertain. V lost 1 base, J lost 0 bases, and 7 bases lay in between. The CDR3 extends over 15 amino acids. Germline V gene data show CDR1 as LNHDA and CDR2 as SQIVND (reference sequence). CDR3 sequence (DNA): TGTGCCAGTAGTATAGGAGCAAGCTCCTACAATGAGCAGTTCTTC. It codes for CASSIGASSYNEQFF.

V usage is TRBV7-9 and J usage is TRBJ1-1; weak D call: TRBD1 (5 bases). This CDR3 comprises 14 residues. Germline V gene lookup returns CDR1 SEHNR and CDR2 FQNEAQ (reference sequence). V lost 5 bases and J 5 bases, leaving 15 bases between the germline ends. CDR3 in amino acids: CASSAGHGVTEAFF. CDR3 DNA: TGTGCCAGCAGCGCTGGACATGGGGTAACTGAAGCTTTCTTT.

This clonotype was seen a handful of times. This sequence joins TRBV19 and TRBJ1-5, with D unclear. Germline CDR1 is LNHDA and CDR2 is SQIVND (reference sequence). V gave up 2 bases and J gave up 6 bases, with 8 bases separating them. CDR3 length: 13 amino acids. CDR3 residues: CASSIQEGQPQHF. As DNA, the CDR3 is TGTGCCAGTAGTATACAGGAAGGTCAGCCCCAGCATTTT.

The chain carries TRBV9 and TRBJ1-1, with 7 bases lining up with TRBD1. Looked up from germline, CDR1 is SGDLS and CDR2 is YYNGEE. There are 14 residues in the CDR3. Trimming at V came to 3 bases and at J to 7 bases, leaving 9 bases not matched to a gene. CDR3 bases: TGTGCCAGCAGCGCACGACAGGGAACCAATGAAGCTTTCTTT. Translated: CASSARQGTNEAFF.

This clonotype has more than one count but fewer than ten. The chain recombines TRBV7-6 with TRBJ1-4, with 7 bases lining up with TRBD1. CDR3 length: 17 residues. Germline V gene lookup returns CDR1 SGHVS and CDR2 FNYEAQ. The V segment lost 1 base and the J segment 4 bases; nucleotides outside the gene matches: 9. The CDR3 loop is CASSLGDPGQNNEKLFF. DNA for the CDR3: TGTGCCAGCAGCTTAGGAGATCCGGGACAGAATAATGAAAAACTGTTTTTT.

This clonotype was seen a handful of times. This rearrangement joins TRBV5-6 to TRBJ2-3; 8 bases are a match to TRBD1. The trim removed 3 bases at V and 4 bases at J, leaving 4 bases unmatched. Germline values: CDR1 SGHDT, CDR2 YYEEEE. CDR3 size: 14 residues. The CDR3 sequence is CASSSDRAPDTQYF. CDR3 bases: TGTGCCAGCAGCTCGGACAGGGCCCCAGATACGCAGTATTTT.

The chain joins TRBV20-1 to TRBJ2-1; TRBD2 aligns across 14 bases. Trimming cost V 8 bases and J 5 bases; bases outside gene matches: 5. In germline, CDR1 is DFQATT, CDR2 SNEGSKA (reference sequence). This CDR3 has 14 residues. In nucleotides, the CDR3 is TGCAGTCCACGGACTAGCGGGAGGAACAATGAGCAGTTCTTC. It translates to CSPRTSGRNNEQFF.

This clonotype has only a few counts. This sequence joins TRBV6-1 and TRBJ1-2; 9 bases map to TRBD1. Trimming removed 2 bases from V and 6 bases from J; junction bases left unmatched: 7. This CDR3 is 15 amino acids long. The V gene's germline CDR1 is MNHNS and CDR2 SASEGT. CDR3 region: CASSELRTGANGYTF. The CDR3 bases are TGTGCCAGCAGTGAACTTAGGACAGGGGCCAATGGCTACACCTTC.

This clonotype was seen a few times. The chain joins TRBV3-1 to TRBJ2-2, with TRBD2 as a possible D gene (5 bases). The CDR3 consists of 14 residues. The germline gives CDR1 LGHDT, CDR2 YNNKEL (reference sequence). Trimming stripped 4 bases from V and 5 bases from J, with 11 bases between. CDR3 DNA: TGTGCCAGCAGCCCAGGATCGGGAACCGGGGAGCTGTTTTTT. Protein: CASSPGSGTGELFF.

The chain combines TRBV12-3 or TRBV12-4 with TRBJ1-1; no definite D call. There are 14 residues in the CDR3. V lost 6 bases and J lost 4, with 15 bases in between. The chain's CDR3 is CASRGVGESTEAFF. CDR3 coding DNA: TGTGCCAGCAGGGGAGTCGGGGAAAGCACTGAAGCTTTCTTT.

The chain combines TRBV9 with TRBJ2-3; D gene ambiguous. This CDR3 contains 16 residues. V gave up 0 bases and J gave up 4 bases, with 15 bases separating them. Per the germline V gene, CDR1 is SGDLS and CDR2 is YYNGEE. CDR3 sequence: CASSVGASVRSDTQYF. The CDR3, as DNA: TGTGCCAGCAGCGTAGGGGCTAGTGTGAGATCAGATACGCAGTATTTT.

This chain joins TRBV12-3 or TRBV12-4 and TRBJ1-2, with 9 bases lining up with TRBD1. V shed 2 bases, J shed 3 bases, and the junction held 4 bases outside the gene matches. This CDR3 spans 15 amino acids. In DNA, the CDR3 is TGTGCCAGCAGTTTACAGGGACAGGGCTACTATGGCTACACCTTC. Translation gives CASSLQGQGYYGYTF.

This clonotype occurred many times. This chain connects TRBV7-2 to TRBJ2-1; possibly TRBD1 for D (5 bases). Deletions cut 2 bases from V and 10 bases from J, with 18 bases between. CDR3 length: 15 amino acids. Germline CDR1 and CDR2: SGHTA and FQGNSA. CDR3 in amino acids: CASSLSQGPVREQFF. The CDR3 DNA sequence: TGTGCCAGCAGCTTATCTCAGGGTCCTGTCAGGGAGCAGTTCTTC.